The 10 T cell receptor beta chains below all came from one sample that was sequenced in a study of cytomegalovirus exposure and HLA in healthy donors. Primers included in the PCR were 60 Vbeta and 13 Jbeta primers. Measured with immunoSEQ multiplex PCR; TCRdb has only the in-frame clones, and not every one. The data hold about 160,000 clones, with roughly two thirds observed a single time. Sequencing was performed on PBMCs. Source of these receptors: a woman in her twenties or thirties in good health and CMV-seronegative.

The CDR3 reads CASSFGTGRNTGELFF. CDR3 nucleotide sequence: TGTGCCAGCAGTTTCGGGACAGGGAGGAACACCGGGGAGCTGTTTTTT. This chain connects TRBV2 to TRBJ2-2; the match to TRBD1 covers 9 bases. This CDR3 has 16 residues. The junction had 5 bases not matched to a gene; V was cut back by 5 bases and J by 1 base. From germline, CDR1 is SNHLY and CDR2 FYNNEI.

The rearrangement uses TRBV5-1 and TRBJ2-3; TRBD2 might be the D (6 bases). The CDR3 is 13 amino acids. With 0 bases removed from V and 12 bases from J, the gap between germline ends came to 14 bases. CDR1 and CDR2 from the germline V gene are SGHRS and YFSETQ. The CDR3 sequence is CASSLAGRSEQYF. The CDR3, as DNA: TGCGCCAGCAGCTTGGCTGGGAGGTCGGAACAGTATTTT.

The chain couples TRBV5-1 to TRBJ2-1; maybe TRBD2 (6 bases). The CDR3 is 15 amino acids. Germline V CDR1 and CDR2: SGHRS, YFSETQ. V dropped 5 bases and J dropped 4 bases, with 16 bases sitting between them. The CDR3 nucleotides are TGCGCCAGCAGTGATCCGGGACTTACTTACAATGAGCAGTTCTTC. Translating it yields CASSDPGLTYNEQFF.

The rearrangement links TRBV7-9 to TRBJ2-7, with 7 bases identical to TRBD1. The CDR3 totals 16 residues. Germline V gene data show CDR1 as SEHNR and CDR2 as FQNEAQ (reference sequence). V was pared by 5 bases and J by 0 bases, with 10 bases of the junction left unmatched. DNA of the CDR3: TGTGCCAGCAGCAGACAACAGGGGACGGGCTCCTACGAGCAGTACTTC. Amino acids: CASSRQQGTGSYEQYF. The full variable domain, in which reference TRBV7-9 and TRBJ2-7 provide the parts outside the CDR3, is DTGVSQNPRHKITKRGQNVTFRCDPISEHNRLYWYRQTLGQGPEFLTYFQNEAQLEKSRLLSDRFSAERPKGSFSTLEIQRTEQGDSAMYLCASSRQQGTGSYEQYFGPGTRLTVT.

The CDR3 DNA reads TGTGCCAGCAGTCAACACAGGTCCACTCGGGACGAGCAGTACTTC. It is translated as CASSQHRSTRDEQYF. V usage is TRBV28 and J usage is TRBJ2-7, with D possibly being TRBD1 (5 bases). CDR3 length equals 15 residues. The germline CDR1 and CDR2 sequences are MDHEN and SYDVKM. V was clipped by 5 bases and J by 5 bases, with 19 bases between them.

The rearrangement uses TRBV14 and TRBJ2-3; TRBD2 agrees at 9 bases. Trimming took 1 base from V and 4 from J; bases not matched to a gene: 9. This CDR3 has 17 residues. From germline, CDR1 is SGHDN and CDR2 FVKESK. The CDR3 DNA reads as TGTGCCAGCAGCCAAGGGGCTGGCGGGAGGGACGCAGATACGCAGTATTTT. It encodes CASSQGAGGRDADTQYF.

The V gene is TRBV6-4, the J gene TRBJ1-2; 9 bases align to TRBD1. Germline V CDR1 and CDR2: MRHNA, SNTAGT. The CDR3 contains 17 residues. V trimming: 6 bases; J trimming: 4 bases; junction bases outside the gene matches: 15. In DNA form, the CDR3 reads TGTGCCAGCAGCCCCTGGTTTATCGGGACAGGGTCCTATGGCTACACCTTC. Translation gives CASSPWFIGTGSYGYTF.

This clone was seen more than once but under ten times. This sequence joins TRBV7-9 and TRBJ1-2, with no clear D. V was shortened by 1 base and J by 2 bases, with 5 bases between the two germline ends. This CDR3 contains 13 residues. The germline gives CDR1 SEHNR, CDR2 FQNEAQ (reference sequence). CDR3 sequence (DNA): TGTGCCAGCAGCTTAGTCGGGAACTATGGCTACACCTTC. Translation gives CASSLVGNYGYTF.

The J gene is TRBJ1-6, the V gene TRBV6-6; the match to TRBD1 covers 7 bases. The J segment lost 10 bases and the V segment lost 0 bases, leaving 6 bases of the junction unmatched. Germline values: CDR1 MNHNY, CDR2 SVGAGI (reference sequence). The CDR3 loop spans 15 amino acids. DNA of the CDR3: TGTGCCAGCAGTTACTCGAGGGTAGGGGGCTCACCCCTCCACTTT. Encoded protein: CASSYSRVGGSPLHF.

The chain is built from TRBV28 and TRBJ2-7; D uncertain. The length of the CDR3 is 13 residues. Per the germline V gene, CDR1 is MDHEN and CDR2 is SYDVKM. Trimming took 5 bases from V and 2 from J, leaving 10 bases between them. This chain's CDR3 is CASSPLRAYEQYF. DNA of the CDR3: TGTGCCAGCAGTCCCCTACGCGCCTACGAGCAGTACTTC.